The rows below give T cell receptor beta chains drawn from one sample of a study of vaccination and CD4 T cells after COVID-19. In TCRdb, the PCR reads were re-called with MiXCR into one record per CDR3 protein. The data show roughly 7,000 distinct CDR3 sequences, with around 43% seen just once and about two fifths held by the top ten. For these TCRs, the target antigens are not known. The material sequenced was CD4+ T cells from blood, cultured in vitro. The receptors here all came from a human donor in good health. Both conserved end residues are part of each CDR3. Each record gives: D gene, V gene, J gene, clone size, CDR3 protein, CDR3 DNA. D genes are given only for firm matches. Where a row states a size, it is once, few, many or the class of an expanded clone; other rows omit it.

TRBD1	TRBV20-1	TRBJ2-7	-	CSANSGTGVLSTSYEQYF	TGCAGTGCAAACTCCGGGACAGGGGTCCTTAGTACAAGCTACGAGCAGTACTTC
-	TRBV28	TRBJ1-6	-	CASSLAPSDSPLHF	TGTGCCAGCAGTTTAGCCCCTTCCGATTCACCCCTCCACTTT
TRBD1	TRBV12-3/TRBV12-4	TRBJ1-5	once	CASSLTGKQPQHF	TGTGCCAGCAGCTTGACAGGGAAGCAGCCCCAGCATTTT
TRBD1	TRBV7-2	TRBJ2-2	-	CASSLYRGLTGELFF	TGTGCCAGCAGCTTATACAGGGGGCTAACCGGGGAGCTGTTTTTT
TRBD2	TRBV7-9	TRBJ2-1	once	CASSFPGKTSGGALGYNEQFF	TGTGCCAGCAGCTTTCCTGGGAAGACTAGCGGGGGGGCTCTGGGATACAATGAGCAGTTCTTC
-	TRBV27	TRBJ1-4	-	CASSLFSSRDGEKLFF	TGTGCCAGCAGTTTATTTTCGAGTCGGGACGGGGAAAAACTGTTTTTT
-	TRBV19	TRBJ1-5	few	CASRQGQPQHF	TGTGCCAGTAGACAGGGTCAGCCCCAGCATTTT
-	TRBV29-1	TRBJ1-1	-	CSVEQANTEAFF	TGCAGCGTTGAGCAGGCGAACACTGAAGCTTTCTTT
-	TRBV7-2	TRBJ2-1	-	CASSLVNNEQFF	TGTGCCAGCAGCTTAGTGAACAATGAGCAGTTCTTC
TRBD2	TRBV28	TRBJ2-2	-	CASRPLKGLAASTGELFF	TGTGCCAGCCGGCCTTTGAAGGGACTAGCGGCATCCACCGGGGAGCTGTTTTTT
-	TRBV24-1	TRBJ2-5	few	CATSSGGAQETQYF	TGTGCCACCAGTAGCGGAGGGGCACAAGAGACCCAGTACTTC
TRBD1	TRBV6-1	TRBJ2-5	few	CASSAYPPGQGVGGETQYF	TGTGCCAGCAGTGCCTACCCACCGGGACAGGGGGTTGGTGGCGAGACCCAGTACTTC
-	TRBV30	TRBJ1-1	few	CAWMLAGAREAFF	TGTGCCTGGATGTTGGCAGGGGCCCGGGAAGCTTTCTTT
TRBD1	TRBV7-2	TRBJ1-5	-	CASSSIQGLGNQPQHF	TGTGCCAGCAGCTCGATACAGGGGCTCGGGAATCAGCCCCAGCATTTT
-	TRBV19	TRBJ1-5	-	CASSNGRDYHQPQHF	TGTGCCAGTAGTAACGGCAGAGACTACCATCAGCCCCAGCATTTT
TRBD1	TRBV10-2	TRBJ1-1	-	CASSDPGGTEAFF	TGCGCCAGCAGTGACCCAGGGGGGACTGAAGCTTTCTTT
-	TRBV28	TRBJ2-2	-	CASSPFPGQNTGELFF	TGTGCCAGCAGTCCATTCCCGGGACAGAACACCGGGGAGCTGTTTTTT
-	TRBV7-2	TRBJ2-7	-	CASSLEGRNTYEQYF	TGTGCCAGCAGCTTAGAGGGGAGAAACACCTACGAGCAGTACTTC
-	TRBV12-3/TRBV12-4	TRBJ1-1	few	CASSPRDSDTEAFF	TGTGCCAGCAGTCCTCGGGACTCTGACACTGAAGCTTTCTTT
TRBD2	TRBV7-2	TRBJ2-1	-	CASSSKSGGSYNEQFF	TGTGCCAGCAGCTCGAAAAGCGGGGGATCCTACAATGAGCAGTTCTTC
-	TRBV11-2	TRBJ1-2	-	CASSLAQGSLGYGYTF	TGTGCCAGCAGCTTAGCGCAGGGGTCGCTGGGCTATGGCTACACCTTC
TRBD2	TRBV29-1	TRBJ2-3	-	CSPRTSGTPTDTQYF	TGCAGCCCTCGGACTAGCGGGACTCCCACAGATACGCAGTATTTT
TRBD2	TRBV20-1	TRBJ2-1	few	CSATPGLAGGGSYNEQFF	TGCAGTGCTACACCGGGACTAGCGGGAGGGGGCTCCTACAATGAGCAGTTCTTC
TRBD2	TRBV19	TRBJ2-2	few	CASTLNAGTSVAGELFF	TGTGCCAGTACCTTGAATGCCGGGACTAGCGTGGCCGGGGAGCTGTTTTTT
TRBD2	TRBV10-3	TRBJ2-1	-	CAITRNGLAIYNEQFF	TGTGCCATCACCCGAAACGGACTAGCCATCTACAATGAGCAGTTCTTC
-	TRBV19	TRBJ2-1	few	CASSQGWTYNEQFF	TGTGCCAGTTCCCAAGGCTGGACCTACAATGAGCAGTTCTTC
TRBD2	TRBV20-1	TRBJ2-5	-	CSASLTSEVLWETQYF	TGCAGTGCTAGCCTCACTAGCGAGGTTTTGTGGGAGACCCAGTACTTC
TRBD1	TRBV28	TRBJ2-7	-	CASTETGPYEQYF	TGTGCCAGCACCGAGACAGGGCCCTACGAGCAGTACTTC
-	TRBV6-1	TRBJ1-5	-	CANPVQPQHF	TGTGCCAACCCGGTCCAGCCCCAGCATTTT
TRBD2	TRBV27	TRBJ2-1	few	CASRPGLARDEQFF	TGTGCCAGCAGACCGGGACTAGCGCGCGATGAGCAGTTCTTC
TRBD1	TRBV10-3	TRBJ1-2	few	CAISELGVGTGGYTF	TGTGCCATCAGTGAACTCGGGGTGGGGACAGGAGGCTACACCTTC
TRBD2	TRBV20-1	TRBJ2-1	few	CSARPTSAYNEQFF	TGCAGTGCTAGGCCGACTAGCGCGTACAATGAGCAGTTCTTC
-	TRBV6-5	TRBJ1-2	few	CASSYNRRNYGYTF	TGTGCCAGCAGTTACAACAGGAGAAACTATGGCTACACCTTC
TRBD1	TRBV6-1	TRBJ1-2	few	CASSGRTGGGYTF	TGTGCCAGCAGTGGCCGGACAGGGGGTGGCTACACCTTC
-	TRBV20-1	TRBJ1-1	-	CSAEETNTEAFF	TGCAGTGCAGAGGAAACAAACACTGAAGCTTTCTTT
TRBD1	TRBV15	TRBJ2-5	-	CATSRQGRETQYF	TGTGCCACCAGCCGACAGGGTCGGGAGACCCAGTACTTC
TRBD2	TRBV10-3	TRBJ2-7	-	CAIKVAGLREQYF	TGTGCCATCAAGGTAGCGGGACTGCGCGAGCAGTACTTC
-	TRBV7-9	TRBJ1-1	-	CASSLGVVEAFF	TGTGCCAGCAGCTTAGGAGTAGTTGAAGCTTTCTTT
-	TRBV6-1	TRBJ1-2	medium-sized	CASSLTGPGYTF	TGTGCCAGCAGCCTTACAGGGCCTGGCTACACCTTC
-	TRBV7-7	TRBJ1-5	-	CASSLDLSSHQPQHF	TGTGCCAGCAGCTTAGATCTGAGCAGCCATCAGCCCCAGCATTTT
-	TRBV6-4	TRBJ2-2	-	CASSARSGTGELFF	TGTGCCAGCAGTGCCAGGTCGGGCACCGGGGAGCTGTTTTTT
TRBD1	TRBV12-3/TRBV12-4	TRBJ2-7	-	CASSRDRGLYF	TGTGCCAGCAGCCGGGACAGGGGGCTGTACTTC
TRBD1	TRBV7-9	TRBJ1-2	few	CASSSNRGYDYTF	TGTGCCAGCAGCTCGAACAGGGGGTATGACTACACCTTC
TRBD2	TRBV5-5	TRBJ2-1	once	CASRPGLAGNEQFF	TGTGCCAGCAGACCCGGACTAGCGGGTAATGAGCAGTTCTTC
TRBD2	TRBV7-2	TRBJ2-1	-	CASSSPGGLNEQFF	TGTGCCAGCAGTTCCCCGGGGGGGCTCAATGAGCAGTTCTTC
TRBD2	TRBV20-1	TRBJ2-5	-	CSATTGLAGPQETQYF	TGCAGTGCTACCACGGGACTAGCGGGGCCGCAAGAGACCCAGTACTTC
-	TRBV7-8	TRBJ2-1	-	CASSLARLTLYNEQFF	TGTGCCAGCAGCTTAGCAAGGCTCACCCTATACAATGAGCAGTTCTTC
-	TRBV20-1	TRBJ1-6	-	CSASLNGAENSPLHF	TGCAGTGCTAGTCTTAACGGAGCAGAGAATTCACCCCTCCACTTT
-	TRBV10-3	TRBJ1-3	-	CAIEAGLGTGNTIYF	TGTGCCATCGAGGCAGGGCTTGGAACTGGAAACACCATATATTTT
-	TRBV11-3	TRBJ1-1	-	CASSLDGREGQTEAFF	TGTGCCAGCAGCTTAGATGGTCGGGAGGGACAAACTGAAGCTTTCTTT
-	TRBV6-1	TRBJ1-5	-	CASSEITAKPQHF	TGTGCCAGCAGTGAAATCACAGCCAAGCCCCAGCATTTT
-	TRBV29-1	TRBJ2-7	-	CSVVGHQNPHEQYF	TGCAGCGTTGTAGGCCACCAAAACCCCCACGAGCAGTACTTC
-	TRBV4-1	TRBJ1-1	-	CASSLRQVNTEAFF	TGCGCCAGCAGCCTAAGGCAGGTAAACACTGAAGCTTTCTTT